The 8 T cell receptor beta chains in this list originate from one sample, sequenced in a study of shared T cell receptors in the human thymus. The table came from immunoSEQ multiplex PCR; TCRdb's copy has only in-frame clones and leaves some out. The table has about 660,000 clones, around 87% seen once. This same sample was also taken into another study, of human thymus T cells.

Input material: thymocytes. Receptor source: a boy younger than two with a congenital heart defect.

The V and J genes are TRBV23-1 and TRBJ1-5; D uncertain. TRBV23-1 is sorted into the ORF group, with uncertain function. Trimming cost V 2 bases and J 6 bases, with 11 bases left between them. CDR3 length equals 14 residues. CDR3: CASSQGGWVQPQHF. In DNA, the CDR3 is TGCGCCAGCAGTCAAGGAGGGTGGGTTCAGCCCCAGCATTTT.

The rearrangement uses TRBV19 and TRBJ2-7; 9 positions match TRBD1. V lost 10 bases and J lost 6; bases outside the gene matches: 13. The CDR3 contains 14 residues. CDR1 and CDR2 from the germline V gene are LNHDA and SQIVND (reference sequence). CDR3 coding DNA: TGTGCCACTTCACCGGGGGGACAGGGTGGCGAGCAGTACTTC. This translates into CATSPGGQGGEQYF.

The rearrangement joins TRBV27 to TRBJ2-3; TRBD1 agrees at 8 bases. Losses at the gene ends were 3 bases for V and 8 bases for J; bases not matched to a gene: 7. The CDR3 sequence is 14 residues long. Germline assignment: CDR1 MNHEY and CDR2 SMNVEV (reference sequence). CDR3 nucleotides: TGTGCCAGCAGTTTCCAGGGGGCTTTCGGTACGCAGTATTTT. This encodes CASSFQGAFGTQYF.

V is TRBV25-1 and J is TRBJ2-7; 11 bases match TRBD2. This CDR3 has 18 amino acids. Germline CDR1 and CDR2: MGHDK and SYGVNS. With V trimmed by 3 bases and J by 6 bases, 16 bases remained unmatched. The CDR3 is CASSDSGTSGINPVEQYF. CDR3 in DNA: TGTGCCAGCAGTGACTCTGGGACTAGCGGTATTAACCCTGTCGAGCAGTACTTC.

This CDR3 reads CASSSDYNEQFF. The CDR3 DNA follows: TGTGCCAGCAGTTCAGACTACAATGAGCAGTTCTTC. The chain employs TRBV28 and TRBJ2-1; D uncertain. The germline gives CDR1 MDHEN, CDR2 SYDVKM. The CDR3 extends over 12 amino acids. The V end lost 4 bases, the J end lost 3 bases, and 4 bases lay between the germline ends.

Details on this clone: Other DNA sequences in this sample translate to the same CDR3. The genes are TRBV19 and TRBJ1-1; D may be TRBD1 (5 bases). Trimming removed 2 bases at V and 4 bases at J, with 8 bases between. Germline-derived CDR1 and CDR2 are LNHDA and SQIVND (reference sequence). CDR3 size: 13 residues. CDR3 in amino acids: CASSIPRGTEAFF. DNA for the CDR3: TGTGCCAGTAGTATACCTAGGGGCACTGAAGCTTTCTTT.

Here the CDR3 reads CASSIRTGEISAFF. The CDR3 coding sequence is TGTGCCAGCAGCATACGGACAGGGGAAATATCAGCTTTCTTT. V gene TRBV7-9 combines with J gene TRBJ1-1, with TRBD1 matching 9 bases. CDR1 is SEHNR and CDR2 is FQNEAQ in the germline V gene (reference sequence). The CDR3 has 14 amino acids. V shed 5 bases, J shed 10 bases, and the junction held 11 bases outside the gene matches.

The rearrangement joins TRBV6-1 to TRBJ1-2; 7 nucleotides line up with TRBD1. The V gene's germline CDR1 is MNHNS and CDR2 SASEGT. CDR3 size: 14 residues. With 4 bases clipped from V and 4 bases from J, the junction kept 6 bases outside the gene matches. CDR3 DNA: TGTGCCAGCAGTGTAGCGAACAGGGGCTATGGCTACACCTTC. It codes for CASSVANRGYGYTF.